Below, 9 T cell receptor beta chains from the same sample are listed, as sequenced in a study of T cells in localized non-small cell lung cancer. TCRdb's copy holds only in-frame clones and misses some; the assay was immunoSEQ multiplex PCR. The sample comprises about 64,000 clones, roughly 79% of which are singletons, and 4.7% rests with the top ten. Sequences were derived from PBMCs, sampled before any cancer treatment. These receptors were taken from a man aged 40 to 70 with stage II lung adenocarcinoma.

V and J are TRBV5-1 and TRBJ2-1; D may be TRBD1 or TRBD2 (6 bases each). Germline V lookup: CDR1 SGHRS, CDR2 YFSETQ. The CDR3 is 15 amino acids. V was shortened by 1 base and J by 9 bases, with 17 bases between the two germline ends. CDR3 sequence reads: CASSLRGGSTSEQFF. CDR3 sequence (DNA): TGCGCCAGCAGCTTGAGAGGGGGGTCCACAAGTGAGCAGTTCTTC.

The chain is built from TRBV18 and TRBJ2-3, with 11 bases matching TRBD2. The V segment lost 0 bases and the J segment 4 bases; nucleotides outside the gene matches: 0. The CDR3 consists of 15 residues. Germline V CDR1 and CDR2: KGHSH, LQKENI. CDR3 DNA sequence: TGTGCCAGCTCACCACCTAGCGGGAGGGCAGATACGCAGTATTTT. Its translation: CASSPPSGRADTQYF.

The J gene is TRBJ1-1, the V gene TRBV5-6; D is possibly TRBD1 (5 bases). V was shortened by 4 bases and J by 0 bases, with 13 bases between the two germline ends. The CDR3 spans 15 residues. The germline V gene has CDR1 SGHDT and CDR2 YYEEEE. CDR3 sequence: CASSLLDRLNTEAFF. In DNA, the CDR3 is TGTGCCAGCAGCCTACTCGACAGATTGAACACTGAAGCTTTCTTT.

The chain is built from TRBV19 and TRBJ2-2; 8 nucleotides align to TRBD2. The germline V gene has CDR1 LNHDA and CDR2 SQIVND (reference sequence). There are 15 residues in the CDR3. With 7 bases clipped from V and 0 bases from J, the junction kept 4 bases outside the gene matches. The CDR3 DNA sequence: TGTGCCAGTAAGGCGGGAGGAACGAACACCGGGGAGCTGTTTTTT. It specifies CASKAGGTNTGELFF.

The chain recombines TRBV7-2 with TRBJ2-5, with TRBD2 identical over 9 bases. Per germline, CDR1 SGHTA and CDR2 FQGNSA. Trimming cost V 1 base and J 5 bases; bases outside gene matches: 11. The CDR3 is 17 residues long. The CDR3 loop reads CASSLVPSGIPGETQYF. CDR3 coding DNA: TGTGCCAGCAGCTTAGTCCCTAGCGGGATCCCGGGGGAGACCCAGTACTTC.

The chain combines TRBV9 with TRBJ1-2; maybe TRBD1 (6 bases). The V gene lost 0 bases and the J gene lost 7 bases, with 16 bases spanning the gap. CDR1 is SGDLS, CDR2 YYNGEE, per germline. This CDR3 contains 15 residues. CDR3 DNA: TGTGCCAGCAGCGTAGGTGGCAGGGGATCTACTGGCTACACCTTC. It codes for CASSVGGRGSTGYTF.

CDR3 in amino acids: CAWSVFRTYGYTF. The CDR3, as DNA: TGTGCCTGGAGTGTATTCAGGACCTATGGCTACACCTTC. The chain carries TRBV30 and TRBJ1-2; D is unclear. The germline CDR1 and CDR2 sequences are GTSNPN and SVGIG (reference sequence). The V end lost 0 bases, the J end lost 4 bases, and 9 bases lay between the germline ends. CDR3 size: 13 residues.

The chain has TRBV5-6 and TRBJ2-2, with TRBD2 identical over 13 bases. This CDR3 has 17 amino acids. V lost 4 bases and J lost 5; bases outside the gene matches: 8. Germline V gene data show CDR1 as SGHDT and CDR2 as YYEEEE. DNA of the CDR3: TGTGCCAGCAGCATTGGACTAGCGGGAGTAATGACCGGGGAGCTGTTTTTT. It specifies CASSIGLAGVMTGELFF.

J is TRBJ1-2 and V is TRBV9; 8 positions agree with TRBD1. V dropped 6 bases and J dropped 4; count of bases not matched to a gene: 8. Germline V CDR1 and CDR2: SGDLS, YYNGEE. The CDR3 spans 14 residues. Here the CDR3 DNA reads TGTGCCAGCACCGAACTGACAGGGGTCTATGGCTACACCTTC. Translating gives CASTELTGVYGYTF.